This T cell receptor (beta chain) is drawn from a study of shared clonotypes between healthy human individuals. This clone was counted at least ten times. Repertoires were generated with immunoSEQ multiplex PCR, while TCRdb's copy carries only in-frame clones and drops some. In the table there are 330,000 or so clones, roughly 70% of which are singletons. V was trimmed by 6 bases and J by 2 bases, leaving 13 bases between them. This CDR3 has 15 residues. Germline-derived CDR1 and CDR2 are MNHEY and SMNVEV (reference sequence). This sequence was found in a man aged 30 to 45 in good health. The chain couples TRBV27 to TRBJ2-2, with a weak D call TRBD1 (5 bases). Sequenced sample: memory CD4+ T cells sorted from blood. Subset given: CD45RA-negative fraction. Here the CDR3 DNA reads TGTGCCAGCAGGACAGACAACACAAACACCGGGGAGCTGTTTTTT. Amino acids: CASRTDNTNTGELFF.